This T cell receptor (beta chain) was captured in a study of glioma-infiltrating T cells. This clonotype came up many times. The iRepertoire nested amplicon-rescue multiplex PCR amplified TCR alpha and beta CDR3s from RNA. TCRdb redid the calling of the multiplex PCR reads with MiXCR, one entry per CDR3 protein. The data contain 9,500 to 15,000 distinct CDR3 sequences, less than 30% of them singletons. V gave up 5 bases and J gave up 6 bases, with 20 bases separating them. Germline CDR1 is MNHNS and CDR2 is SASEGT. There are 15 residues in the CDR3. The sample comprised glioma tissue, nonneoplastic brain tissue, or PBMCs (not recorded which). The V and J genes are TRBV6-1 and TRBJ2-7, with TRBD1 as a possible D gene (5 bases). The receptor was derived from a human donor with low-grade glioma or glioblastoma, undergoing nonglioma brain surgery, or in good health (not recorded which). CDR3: CASSPHFQGRIEQYF. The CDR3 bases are TGTGCCAGCAGTCCTCATTTTCAGGGCAGGATCGAGCAGTACTTC.